The 3 T cell receptor beta chains listed next were all sequenced from one sample in a study of cytomegalovirus exposure and HLA in healthy donors (dated by TCRdb to about 2017). Library prep was done by the immunoSEQ multiplex PCR assay. For the multiplex PCR, a mixture combining 60 forward primers for TCR Vbeta segments and 13 reverse primers for TCR Jbeta segments was used. The immuneACCESS repertoire file appears here via TCRdb, limited to in-frame rearrangements. These files lack a portion of the clones; in checked studies, under half of the deficit traces to unresolved V genes, and the cause of the others is not known. In this sample the table shows 90,000 to 150,000 clones, approximately 80% of which occur a single time. About 1.8% of the sample is taken by the ten largest. The specimen was PBMCs. These receptor sequences come from a man aged 40-49 years in good health and CMV-seronegative.

The chain links TRBV28 to TRBJ1-2, with 8 bases fitting TRBD1. The germline CDR1 and CDR2 sequences are MDHEN and SYDVKM. With 2 bases clipped from V and 0 bases from J, the junction kept 2 bases outside the gene matches. This CDR3 region has 15 residues. The CDR3 sequence is CASSLGTGANYGYTF. CDR3 sequence (DNA): TGTGCCAGCAGTTTAGGGACAGGAGCTAACTATGGCTACACCTTC.

The chain is built from TRBV7-8 and TRBJ2-7; TRBD1 might be the D (7 bases). Germline-derived CDR1 and CDR2 are SGHVS and FQNEAQ. The CDR3 consists of 15 residues. Trimming cost V 5 bases and J 5 bases, with 19 bases left between them. The CDR3 spells CASSPRDSQVNEQYF. DNA of the CDR3: TGTGCCAGCAGCCCGCGGGACAGCCAGGTTAACGAGCAGTACTTC.

A single count supports this clone. The genes are TRBV6-5 and TRBJ2-5, with D possibly being TRBD2 (6 bases). Germline lookup yields CDR1 MNHEY and CDR2 SVGAGI. The V end was cut by 10 bases, the J end by 1 base, with 19 bases between. This CDR3 has 15 residues. Written as DNA, the CDR3 is TGTGCCACCGCGGGGAGCGCGGGGTTCCAAGAGACCCAGTACTTC. As protein: CATAGSAGFQETQYF.